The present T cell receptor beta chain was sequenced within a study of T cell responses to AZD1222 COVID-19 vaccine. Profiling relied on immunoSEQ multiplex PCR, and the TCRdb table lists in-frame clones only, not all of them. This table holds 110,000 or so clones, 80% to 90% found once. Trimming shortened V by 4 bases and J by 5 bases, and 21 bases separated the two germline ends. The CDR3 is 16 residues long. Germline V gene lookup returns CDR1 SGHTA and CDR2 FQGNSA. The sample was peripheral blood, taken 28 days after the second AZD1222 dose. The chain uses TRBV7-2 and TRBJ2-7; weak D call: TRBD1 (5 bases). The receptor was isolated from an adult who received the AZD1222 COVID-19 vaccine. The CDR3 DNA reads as TGTGCCAGCAGCTCCCTAGGAGTAGGGGTTAGTAACGAGCAGTACTTC. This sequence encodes CASSSLGVGVSNEQYF.